Below, 14 T cell receptor beta chains from the same sample are listed, as sequenced in a study of vaccination effects on CD4 cells after COVID-19. Libraries were prepared by immunoSEQ multiplex PCR; TCRdb keeps only in-frame clonotypes and omits some of them. Among 25,000 to 30,000 clones listed, approximately 79% were seen once. Before sequencing, viral peptide pools were used by the ViraFEST assay to expand antigen-specific CD4+ T cells. CD4+ T cells were isolated after around 10 days of culture. Vaccine administered to participants consisted of two doses of either BNT162b2 or mRNA-1273. Their antigens remain unidentified. The input for sequencing was CD4+ T cells from PBMCs cultured with SARS-CoV-2 spike peptides, taken after COVID-19 vaccination. The origin of the receptors is a human donor who received a COVID-19 vaccine. Some clones in this sample may be carry-over from other donors' samples.

The chain uses TRBV7-9 and TRBJ2-5; 8 bases match TRBD1. The CDR3 covers 15 residues. J lost 5 bases, V lost 2 bases, and 7 bases had no gene match. The germline gives CDR1 SEHNR, CDR2 FQNEAQ (reference sequence). The CDR3 here is CASSLTQGARETQYF. CDR3 DNA sequence: TGTGCCAGCAGCTTAACGCAGGGGGCGCGGGAGACCCAGTACTTC.

The CDR3 loop is CASSFSARQETQYF. For the CDR3, the DNA is TGTGCCAGCAGCTTTTCGGCCAGACAAGAGACCCAGTACTTC. V gene TRBV11-1 combines with J gene TRBJ2-5; D not certain. The ends were cut back, 3 bases at V and 2 bases at J, with 10 bases in the middle. CDR1 and CDR2 (germline): SGHAT, FQDESV (reference sequence). This CDR3 is built from 14 residues.

The chain combines TRBV12-3 or TRBV12-4 with TRBJ2-5; D unresolved. CDR3 length: 13 residues. V gave up 8 bases and J gave up 3 bases, with 13 bases separating them. CDR3 nucleotide sequence: TGTGCCAGCTCCACGACCGTTAAAGAGACCCAGTACTTC. This sequence encodes CASSTTVKETQYF.

The V and J genes are TRBV28 and TRBJ2-3, with D possibly matching TRBD1 (5 bases). There are 17 residues in the CDR3. Germline V lookup: CDR1 MDHEN, CDR2 SYDVKM. V dropped 5 bases and J dropped 11 bases, with 29 bases sitting between them. Here the CDR3 DNA reads TGTGCCAGCAGTCAACAGGAAGCACAGATACGCAGGTTGAGGCAGTATTTT. Its protein is CASSQQEAQIRRLRQYF.

The CDR3 DNA is TGTGCCAGCTCACGGGCAGGGGGTGACAATCAGCCCCAGCATTTT. Encoded protein: CASSRAGGDNQPQHF. This chain joins TRBV18 and TRBJ1-5; 7 bases agree with TRBD1. V shed 4 bases, J shed 3 bases, and the junction held 6 bases outside the gene matches. Germline CDR1 reads KGHSH; CDR2 reads LQKENI. CDR3 length: 15 residues.

This clone is termed medium-sized. The gene calls are TRBV15 and TRBJ1-5, with D perhaps matching TRBD1 (6 bases). The V and J ends lost 2 bases and 5 bases respectively, with 19 bases between them. Germline assignment: CDR1 LNHNV and CDR2 YYDKDF (reference sequence). This CDR3 is 17 amino acids long. The CDR3 DNA reads as TGTGCCACCAGCAGACCCCCGGGTGGAGGGGGAGATCAGCCCCAGCATTTT. Translation: CATSRPPGGGGDQPQHF.

The gene calls are TRBV19 and TRBJ2-3; maybe TRBD1 (6 bases). Trimming cost V 6 bases and J 7 bases, with 14 bases left between them. The CDR3 loop spans 13 amino acids. CDR1 and CDR2 from the germline V gene are LNHDA and SQIVND (reference sequence). This CDR3 is CASSSGQFNTQYF. The CDR3 nucleotides are TGTGCCAGTAGCAGTGGACAGTTCAATACGCAGTATTTT.

The V call is TRBV3-1 (or the pseudogene TRBV3-2), the J call TRBJ1-4; D perhaps matches TRBD1 (6 bases). The ends were cut back, 4 bases at V and 4 bases at J, with 10 bases in the middle. The CDR3 covers 14 residues. Germline V gives CDR1 LGHDT, CDR2 YNNKEL (reference sequence). The CDR3, as DNA: TGTGCCAGCAGCCCGCAGGGGTATAATGAAAAACTGTTTTTT. This translates into CASSPQGYNEKLFF.

V gene TRBV15 combines with J gene TRBJ1-4, with D uncertain. The CDR3 has 15 amino acids. Germline V lookup: CDR1 LNHNV, CDR2 YYDKDF (reference sequence). Trimming removed 0 bases from V and 7 bases from J, with 12 bases in between. The CDR3 loop reads CATSRERSYSEKLFF. The CDR3, as DNA: TGTGCCACCAGCAGAGAGAGGTCTTACTCTGAAAAACTGTTTTTT.

Of note for this clone: The identical CDR3 is also encoded by other nucleotide sequences in the sample. The chain links TRBV28 to TRBJ1-4, with D possibly being TRBD1 (5 bases). Germline V CDR1 and CDR2: MDHEN, SYDVKM. V was clipped by 3 bases and J by 4 bases, with 6 bases between them. This CDR3 has 13 amino acids. The CDR3 is CASSLGGNEKLFF. CDR3 in DNA: TGTGCCAGCAGTTTGGGGGGTAATGAAAAACTGTTTTTT.

The chain uses TRBV18 and TRBJ2-3; D is perhaps TRBD2 (5 bases). Between the trimmed V and J ends, which lost 3 bases and 6 bases, there was a span of 10 bases. CDR1 is KGHSH, CDR2 LQKENI, per germline. The CDR3 is 13 amino acids. Here the CDR3 reads CASSPTTGDTQYF. The CDR3 DNA reads as TGTGCCAGCTCACCTACCACGGGGGATACGCAGTATTTT.

The chain is built from TRBV4-3 and TRBJ2-2; 12 bases match TRBD2. Unmatched junction bases numbered 8, after V lost 0 bases and J lost 6 bases. There are 18 residues in the CDR3. The germline CDR1 and CDR2 sequences are LGHNA and YSLEER. The CDR3 nucleotides read TGCGCCAGCAGCCAAGATAAGTCTGGACTAGCGGGGTCCGGGGAGCTGTTTTTT. As protein: CASSQDKSGLAGSGELFF.

The chain employs TRBV7-3 and TRBJ2-2, with 7 bases aligning to TRBD2. CDR1 and CDR2 (germline): SGHTA, FQGTGA. The V segment lost 0 bases and the J segment 7 bases; nucleotides outside the gene matches: 5. The CDR3 contains 15 residues. CDR3 sequence (DNA): TGTGCCAGCAGCTTAACGCGACTAGCTGGCGGGGAGCTGTTTTTT. Protein sequence: CASSLTRLAGGELFF. The full variable domain, rest sourced from reference TRBV7-3 and TRBJ2-2, is GAGVSQTPSNKVTEKGKYVELRCDPISGHTALYWYRQSLGQGPEFLIYFQGTGAADDSGLPNDRFFAVRPEGSVSTLKIQRTERGDSAVYLCASSLTRLAGGELFFGEGSRLTVL.

The J gene is TRBJ2-7, the V gene TRBV6-1; tentatively, D is TRBD1 (8 bases). V shed 1 base and J shed 0 bases, with 19 bases lying between them. The germline CDR1 and CDR2 sequences are MNHNS and SASEGT. CDR3 length: 18 residues. The CDR3 spells CASSEEGRGQAHSYEQYV. The CDR3 bases are TGTGCCAGCAGTGAAGAAGGGAGGGGACAGGCGCACTCCTACGAGCAGTACGTC.